A single sample gave rise to the 20 T cell receptor beta chains below, sequenced in a study of T cells in Graves' hyperthyroidism and ophthalmopathy. Amplified TCR beta CDR3 regions derived from RNA transcripts. A set of HTBI primers served as the primers for a first-round RT-PCR of the TCR CDR3. Using its own MiXCR run on the multiplex PCR reads, TCRdb lists one record per CDR3 protein. The sample consists of over 300,000 distinct CDR3 sequences, approximately 13% of them appearing once. Material: blood. These receptors came from a woman aged 60-75 years with Graves' hyperthyroidism.

This clonotype was picked up many times. V gene TRBV5-1 combines with J gene TRBJ2-3, with 8 bases matching TRBD2. Germline CDR1 and CDR2: SGHRS and YFSETQ. V dropped 3 bases and J dropped 3; count of bases not matched to a gene: 9. This CDR3 comprises 16 residues. This chain's CDR3 is CASSSTTLAGTDTQYF. The CDR3 coding sequence is TGCGCCAGCAGCTCTACGACTCTAGCGGGTACAGATACGCAGTATTTT.

This clonotype was seen at least ten times. The gene calls are TRBV20-1 and TRBJ2-7; no reliable D call. The ends were cut back, 0 bases at V and 5 bases at J, with 20 bases in the middle. The CDR3 consists of 16 residues. Germline loops: CDR1 DFQATT, CDR2 SNEGSKA (reference sequence). The CDR3 loop is CSARDHQREARHEQYF. The CDR3 DNA sequence: TGCAGTGCTAGAGATCACCAACGAGAAGCAAGGCACGAGCAGTACTTC.

This clonotype was found many times. This chain links TRBV6-6 with TRBJ2-7, with no clear D. Trimming took 2 bases from V and 0 from J, leaving 11 bases between them. CDR1 is MNHNY, CDR2 SVGAGI, per germline (reference sequence). The CDR3 length is 15 residues. The CDR3 sequence: CASSYDQIGSYEQYF. The CDR3 nucleotides read TGTGCCAGCAGTTACGATCAGATTGGCTCCTACGAGCAGTACTTC.

This clonotype has at least ten counts. The chain is built from TRBV27 and TRBJ2-3; 7 bases match TRBD1. Germline assignment: CDR1 MNHEY and CDR2 SMNVEV (reference sequence). This CDR3 is 14 amino acids long. V shed 4 bases, J shed 3 bases, and the junction held 4 bases outside the gene matches. CDR3 sequence reads: CASSWTGATDTQYF. The CDR3 region has the DNA TGTGCCAGCAGTTGGACAGGAGCTACAGATACGCAGTATTTT.

This clonotype was seen repeatedly, ten times or more. The chain uses TRBV11-3 and TRBJ2-1; D gene uncertain. The CDR3 has 11 residues. From germline, CDR1 is SGHNT and CDR2 YENEEA. V was shortened by 8 bases and J by 9 bases, with 11 bases between the two germline ends. The CDR3 region is CASGQFPEQFF. The CDR3 DNA sequence: TGTGCCAGCGGCCAGTTCCCTGAGCAGTTCTTC. Full variable domain (remainder filled in from reference TRBV11-3 and TRBJ2-1): EAGVVQSPRYKIIEKKQPVAFWCNPISGHNTLYWYLQNLGQGPELLIRYENEEAVDDSQLPKDRFSAERLKGVDSTLKIQPAELGDSAVYLCASGQFPEQFFGPGTRLTVL.

This clonotype was counted many times. V usage is TRBV27 and J usage is TRBJ2-7, with TRBD2 matching 7 bases. CDR1 is MNHEY, CDR2 SMNVEV, per germline (reference sequence). V was clipped by 3 bases and J by 3 bases; unmatched bases: 8. The CDR3 contains 15 residues. CDR3 amino acids: CASSFGNLADYEQYF. The CDR3 DNA is TGTGCCAGCAGTTTCGGAAACCTAGCGGACTACGAGCAGTACTTC.

This clonotype was seen repeatedly, ten times or more. The V call is TRBV12-3 or TRBV12-4, the J call TRBJ2-7, with 7 bases lining up with TRBD1. The V segment lost 3 bases and the J segment 3 bases; nucleotides outside the gene matches: 2. CDR3 length: 13 residues. As DNA, the CDR3 is TGTGCCAGCAGTTTGACAGGGAACTACGAGCAGTACTTC. Residues: CASSLTGNYEQYF.

This clonotype was observed at least ten times. The chain links TRBV20-1 to TRBJ2-3; 8 bases are a match to TRBD2. The CDR3 totals 19 residues. V dropped 3 bases and J dropped 2; count of bases not matched to a gene: 19. The germline V gene encodes CDR1 DFQATT and CDR2 SNEGSKA (reference sequence). In DNA form, the CDR3 reads TGCAGTGCTAGCGACAAACTAATCCTAGCGGGCTCTCTCACAGATACGCAGTATTTT. Translated, it gives CSASDKLILAGSLTDTQYF.

This clonotype was seen at least ten times. The chain employs TRBV5-4 and TRBJ2-3, with 10 bases identical to TRBD2. V trimming: 4 bases; J trimming: 2 bases; junction bases outside the gene matches: 4. Germline CDR1 is SGHNT and CDR2 is YYREEE (reference sequence). This CDR3 has 15 residues. The CDR3: CASSKAGGSTDTQYF. CDR3 nucleotide sequence: TGTGCCAGCAGCAAAGCGGGAGGGTCCACAGATACGCAGTATTTT.

The rearrangement links TRBV10-2 to TRBJ2-7; 10 nucleotides align to TRBD1. V lost 0 bases, J lost 6 bases, and 5 bases stayed unmatched. From germline, CDR1 is WSHSY and CDR2 SAAADI. The CDR3 spans 15 residues. The CDR3 DNA reads TGCGCCAGCAGTGAGTCCTGGACAGGGGGTTCCGAGCAGTACTTC. Translated, it gives CASSESWTGGSEQYF.

This clonotype was seen a few times. The chain joins TRBV19 to TRBJ1-6; D remains unclear. Germline CDR1 is LNHDA and CDR2 is SQIVND (reference sequence). The CDR3 spans 17 residues. The V gene lost 6 bases and the J gene lost 0 bases, with 15 bases spanning the gap. CDR3 residues: CASSPTVSSSYNSPLHF. The CDR3 region has the DNA TGTGCCAGTAGCCCAACCGTTTCGAGCTCCTATAATTCACCCCTCCACTTT. Full variable domain (remainder filled in from reference TRBV19 and TRBJ1-6): DGGITQSPKYLFRKEGQNVTLSCEQNLNHDAMYWYRQDPGQGLRLIYYSQIVNDFQKGDIAEGYSVSREKKESFPLTVTSAQKNPTAFYLCASSPTVSSSYNSPLHFGNGTRLTVT.

This clonotype was observed at least ten times. The chain joins TRBV5-1 to TRBJ2-7; D unclear. Trimming removed 3 bases from V and 6 bases from J, with 7 bases in between. Per germline, CDR1 SGHRS and CDR2 YFSETQ. CDR3 length: 11 residues. DNA of the CDR3: TGCGCCAGCAGCTCCGCTCTCGAGCAGTACTTC. Translation gives CASSSALEQYF.

This clonotype was observed at least ten times. Germline and junction disagree at one end, which may indicate a read error. CDR3 protein: CATSREIRHSGAYIEQFF. CDR3 in DNA: TGTGCCACCAGCAGAGAGATCCGCCATAGCGGGGCCTACATTGAGCAGTTCTTC. This chain joins TRBV15 and TRBJ2-1, with TRBD2 matching over 8 bases. CDR1 is LNHNV, CDR2 YYDKDF, per germline (reference sequence). The CDR3 runs 18 residues.

This clonotype came up a few times. The chain carries TRBV3-1 and TRBJ1-2; D gene uncertain. The CDR3 has 14 amino acids. V dropped 4 bases and J dropped 8 bases, with 17 bases sitting between them. The germline CDR1 and CDR2 sequences are LGHDT and YNNKEL (reference sequence). CDR3: CASSPRGLTGGYTF. The CDR3 region has the DNA TGTGCCAGCAGCCCCCGGGGTCTTACGGGAGGCTACACCTTC.

On this clonotype: It may be a read error: a sequence one base away is much more abundant. This chain connects TRBV5-1 to TRBJ1-1; D is unresolved. Per the germline V gene, CDR1 is SGHRS and CDR2 is YFSETQ. This CDR3 has 15 amino acids. The CDR3 bases are TGCGCCGGCAGCTTGGTACGGCGGGGGAACACTGAAGCTTTCTTT. This encodes CAGSLVRRGNTEAFF.

The chain recombines TRBV5-1 with TRBJ1-2; D is undetermined. CDR3 length equals 13 residues. Germline lookup yields CDR1 SGHRS and CDR2 YFSETQ. Deletions cut 2 bases from V and 7 bases from J, with 12 bases between. The CDR3 sequence is CASSLGLSSGYTF. Here the CDR3 DNA reads TGCGCCAGCAGCTTAGGACTTAGTTCTGGCTACACCTTC.

This clonotype showed up many times. The CDR3 sequence is CSVAGGLAGQETQYF. The CDR3 nucleotides read TGCAGCGTCGCAGGTGGACTAGCGGGTCAAGAGACCCAGTACTTC. The V gene is TRBV29-1, the J gene TRBJ2-5, with TRBD2 matching over 11 bases. The CDR3 has 15 residues. Unmatched junction bases numbered 8, after V lost 6 bases and J lost 2 bases. The germline V gene encodes CDR1 SQVTM and CDR2 ANQGSEA.

This clonotype was picked up a small number of times. The chain couples TRBV5-1 to TRBJ2-5, with 11 bases matching TRBD2. V lost 4 bases and J lost 5; bases outside the gene matches: 7. The CDR3 covers 15 residues. Germline V gene data show CDR1 as SGHRS and CDR2 as YFSETQ. In DNA form, the CDR3 reads TGCGCCAGCAGCCCCCTAGCGGGAGGAGACGAGACCCAGTACTTC. Translated, it gives CASSPLAGGDETQYF.

This clonotype was seen a handful of times. The chain couples TRBV12-3 or TRBV12-4 to TRBJ2-2; TRBD2 might be the D (7 bases). Deletions cut 6 bases from V and 5 bases from J, with 10 bases between. The CDR3 has 13 amino acids. The CDR3 DNA sequence: TGTGCCAGCAGGGGAGGGGGGACCGGGGAGCTGTTTTTT. This codes for CASRGGGTGELFF.

The table lists this clonotype with many counts. V is TRBV11-2 and J is TRBJ2-7; 9 nucleotides agree with TRBD1. Germline V gene sequence: CDR1 SGHAT, CDR2 FQNNGV. Losses at the gene ends were 5 bases for V and 4 bases for J; bases not matched to a gene: 6. The length of the CDR3 is 14 residues. CDR3 sequence (DNA): TGTGCCAGCAGCCCCACAGGGGGCGGATACGAGCAGTACTTC. It is translated as CASSPTGGGYEQYF.